This T cell receptor (beta chain) was recovered during a study of OX40 agonist ivuxolimab in advanced cancers. Using immunoSEQ multiplex PCR, the repertoire was profiled, and TCRdb retains in-frame clones only, with some absent. The sample includes roughly 60,000 clones, 70% to 90% of them seen just once. The V and J ends lost 0 bases and 10 bases respectively, with 17 bases between them. The germline CDR1 and CDR2 sequences are SGHRS and YFSETQ. The CDR3 has 16 amino acids. The material sequenced was CD4+ or CD8+ T cells sorted from blood, taken in a trial of the OX40 agonist ivuxolimab. The rearrangement links TRBV5-1 to TRBJ1-6, with D maybe TRBD1 (6 bases). The receptor was derived from an adult with an advanced solid tumor such as melanoma, head and neck, liver or kidney cancer. This CDR3 reads CASSLEAGGGISPLHF. CDR3 DNA sequence: TGCGCCAGCAGCTTGGAGGCGGGGGGCGGAATATCACCCCTCCACTTT.